Sequencing of this T cell receptor beta chain was carried out in a study of T cells after yellow fever vaccination. Study at large: For low cell numbers, libraries were made with SMART-Seq v4 Ultra Low Input. Findings and caveats of the study: Post-booster samples contained most primary-vaccination clones (approximately 97% CD4, around 90% CD8).

Many counts were recorded for this clonotype. Its target is unknown. TCRdb processed the 5' RACE reads anew with MiXCR; each CDR3 protein has one entry. The table has 170,000 or so distinct CDR3 sequences, 6.2% seen once. The specimen was CD4+ T cells sorted from PBMCs, collected on the day of the first yellow fever vaccination. This receptor was identified in a man aged 18 to 29 who received the YFV17D yellow fever vaccine.

CDR3 region: CASSPPGGDLETQYF. Written as DNA, the CDR3 is TGTGCCAGCTCACCACCCGGAGGGGACTTGGAGACCCAGTACTTC. V gene TRBV18 combines with J gene TRBJ2-5; a possible D gene is TRBD2 (6 bases). Trimming removed 0 bases from V and 5 bases from J, with 13 bases in between. The germline V gene has CDR1 KGHSH and CDR2 LQKENI. This CDR3 is built from 15 residues.